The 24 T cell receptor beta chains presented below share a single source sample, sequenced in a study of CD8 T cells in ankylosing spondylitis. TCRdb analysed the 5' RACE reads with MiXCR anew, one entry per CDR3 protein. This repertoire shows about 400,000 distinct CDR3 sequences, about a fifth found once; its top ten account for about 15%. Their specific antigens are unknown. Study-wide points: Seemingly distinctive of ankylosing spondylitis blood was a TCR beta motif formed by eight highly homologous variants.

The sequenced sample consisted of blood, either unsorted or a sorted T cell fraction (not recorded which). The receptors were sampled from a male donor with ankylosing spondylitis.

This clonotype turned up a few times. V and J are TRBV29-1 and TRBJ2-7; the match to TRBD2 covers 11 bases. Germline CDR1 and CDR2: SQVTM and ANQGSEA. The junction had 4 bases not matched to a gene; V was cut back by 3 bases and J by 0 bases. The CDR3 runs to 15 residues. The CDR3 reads CSVEGGLAGSYEQYF. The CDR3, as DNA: TGCAGCGTTGAGGGCGGACTAGCGGGCTCCTACGAGCAGTACTTC.

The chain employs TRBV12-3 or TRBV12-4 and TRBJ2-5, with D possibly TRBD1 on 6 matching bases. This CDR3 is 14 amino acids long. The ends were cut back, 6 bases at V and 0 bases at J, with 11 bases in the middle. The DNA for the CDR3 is TGTGCCAGCAGCACCGGGACAAACCAAGAGACCCAGTACTTC. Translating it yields CASSTGTNQETQYF.

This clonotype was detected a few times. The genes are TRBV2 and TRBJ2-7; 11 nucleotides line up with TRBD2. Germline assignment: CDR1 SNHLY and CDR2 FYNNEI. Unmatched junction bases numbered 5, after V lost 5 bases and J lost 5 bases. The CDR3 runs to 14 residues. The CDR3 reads CASSQSSGRHEQYF. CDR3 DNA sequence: TGTGCCAGCAGTCAGTCTAGCGGGAGGCACGAGCAGTACTTC.

The CDR3 sequence: CASSLGTSGMNRETQYF. The DNA for the CDR3 is TGCGCCAGCAGCTTGGGGACTAGCGGGATGAATCGAGAGACCCAGTACTTC. The chain combines TRBV5-1 with TRBJ2-5; TRBD2 agrees at 12 bases. Unmatched junction bases numbered 7, after V lost 0 bases and J lost 4 bases. The CDR3 sequence is 17 residues long. Per the germline V gene, CDR1 is SGHRS and CDR2 is YFSETQ.

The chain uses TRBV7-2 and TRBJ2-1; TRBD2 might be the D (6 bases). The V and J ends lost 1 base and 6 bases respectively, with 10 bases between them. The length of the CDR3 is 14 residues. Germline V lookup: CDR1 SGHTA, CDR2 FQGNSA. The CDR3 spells CASSLVSGGNEQFF. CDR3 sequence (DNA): TGTGCCAGCAGCTTAGTGTCCGGGGGCAATGAGCAGTTCTTC.

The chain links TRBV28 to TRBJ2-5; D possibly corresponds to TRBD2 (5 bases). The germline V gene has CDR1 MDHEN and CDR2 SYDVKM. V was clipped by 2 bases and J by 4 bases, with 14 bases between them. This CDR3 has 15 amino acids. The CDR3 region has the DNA TGTGCCAGCAGTTTAGTTGGTCGGCGGGCAGAGACCCAGTACTTC. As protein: CASSLVGRRAETQYF.

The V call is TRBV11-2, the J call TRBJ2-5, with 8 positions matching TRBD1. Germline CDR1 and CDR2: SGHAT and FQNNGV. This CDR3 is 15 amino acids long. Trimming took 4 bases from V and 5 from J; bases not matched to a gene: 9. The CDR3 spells CASSSGQGVRETQYF. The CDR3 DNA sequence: TGTGCCAGCAGCTCCGGACAGGGAGTCAGGGAGACCCAGTACTTC. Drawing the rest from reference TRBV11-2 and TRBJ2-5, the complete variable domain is EAGVAQSPRYKIIEKRQSVAFWCNPISGHATLYWYQQILGQGPKLLIQFQNNGVVDDSQLPKDRFSAERLKGVDSTLKIQPAKLEDSAVYLCASSSGQGVRETQYFGPGTRLLVL.

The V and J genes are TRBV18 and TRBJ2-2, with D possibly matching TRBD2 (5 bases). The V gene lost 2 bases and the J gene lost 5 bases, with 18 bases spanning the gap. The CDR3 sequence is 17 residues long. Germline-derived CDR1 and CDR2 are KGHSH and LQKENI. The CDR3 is CASSPIPDYVLTGELFF. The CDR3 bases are TGTGCCAGCTCACCAATTCCCGACTATGTCCTGACCGGGGAGCTGTTTTTT.

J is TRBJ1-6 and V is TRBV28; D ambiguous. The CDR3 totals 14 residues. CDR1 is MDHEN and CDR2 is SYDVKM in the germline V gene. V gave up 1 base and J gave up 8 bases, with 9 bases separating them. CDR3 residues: CASSLFPWDSPLHF. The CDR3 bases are TGTGCCAGCAGTTTATTTCCTTGGGATTCACCCCTCCACTTT. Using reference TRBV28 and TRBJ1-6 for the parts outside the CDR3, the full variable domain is DVKVTQSSRYLVKRTGEKVFLECVQDMDHENMFWYRQDPGLGLRLIYFSYDVKMKEKGDIPEGYSVSREKKERFSLILESASTNQTSMYLCASSLFPWDSPLHFGNGTRLTVT.

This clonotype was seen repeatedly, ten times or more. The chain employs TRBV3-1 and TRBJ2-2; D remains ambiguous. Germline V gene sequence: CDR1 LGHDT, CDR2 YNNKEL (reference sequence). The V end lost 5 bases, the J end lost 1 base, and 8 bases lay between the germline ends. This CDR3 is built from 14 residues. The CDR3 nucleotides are TGTGCCAGCAGCAGGTTCGGGAACACCGGGGAGCTGTTTTTT. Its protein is CASSRFGNTGELFF.

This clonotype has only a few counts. The CDR3 sequence: CASSQQLRQPQHF. CDR3 coding DNA: TGTGCCAGCAGCCAACAGTTACGGCAGCCCCAGCATTTT. The J gene is TRBJ1-5, the V gene TRBV11-2; D remains ambiguous. CDR1 is SGHAT and CDR2 is FQNNGV in the germline V gene. Deletions cut 5 bases from V and 7 bases from J, with 12 bases between. This CDR3 has 13 residues.

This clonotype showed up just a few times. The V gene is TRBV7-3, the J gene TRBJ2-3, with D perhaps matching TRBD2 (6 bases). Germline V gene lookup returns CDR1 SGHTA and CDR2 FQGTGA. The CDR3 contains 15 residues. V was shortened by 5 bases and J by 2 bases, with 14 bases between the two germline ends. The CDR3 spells CASSGSGLTTDTQYF. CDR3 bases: TGTGCCAGCAGCGGATCGGGACTCACCACAGATACGCAGTATTTT.

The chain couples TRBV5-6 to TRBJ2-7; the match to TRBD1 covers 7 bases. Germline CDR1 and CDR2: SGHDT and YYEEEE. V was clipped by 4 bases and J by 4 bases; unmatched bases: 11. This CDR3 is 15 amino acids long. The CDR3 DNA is TGTGCCAGCAGCAGGGGACCGGGACAGACGTACGAGCAGTACTTC. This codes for CASSRGPGQTYEQYF.

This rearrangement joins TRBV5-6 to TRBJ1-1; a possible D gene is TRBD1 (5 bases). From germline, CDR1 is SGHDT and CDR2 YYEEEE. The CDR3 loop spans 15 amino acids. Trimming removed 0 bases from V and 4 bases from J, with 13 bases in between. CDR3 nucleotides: TGTGCCAGCAGCTTGGGGGCCGCGGGGCTCACTGAAGCTTTCTTT. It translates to CASSLGAAGLTEAFF.

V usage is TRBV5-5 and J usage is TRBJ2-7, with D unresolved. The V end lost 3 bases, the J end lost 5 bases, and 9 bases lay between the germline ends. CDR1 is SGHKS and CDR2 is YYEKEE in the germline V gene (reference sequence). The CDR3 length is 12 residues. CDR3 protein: CASSYNPNEQYF. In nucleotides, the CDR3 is TGTGCCAGCAGCTATAACCCCAACGAGCAGTACTTC.

The CDR3 is CSARAPWGFQETQYF. Written as DNA, the CDR3 is TGCAGTGCTAGAGCCCCTTGGGGTTTCCAAGAGACCCAGTACTTC. The chain couples TRBV20-1 to TRBJ2-5, with D unclear. V was shortened by 1 base and J by 1 base, with 13 bases between the two germline ends. CDR1 is DFQATT and CDR2 is SNEGSKA in the germline V gene (reference sequence). The CDR3 totals 15 residues.

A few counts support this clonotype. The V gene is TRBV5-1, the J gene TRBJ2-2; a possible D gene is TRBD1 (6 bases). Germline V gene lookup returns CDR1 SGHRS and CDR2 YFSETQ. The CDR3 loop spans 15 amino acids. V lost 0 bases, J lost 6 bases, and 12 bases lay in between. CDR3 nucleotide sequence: TGCGCCAGCAGCTTGGACAGGGTTGGTTCCGGGGAGCTGTTTTTT. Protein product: CASSLDRVGSGELFF.

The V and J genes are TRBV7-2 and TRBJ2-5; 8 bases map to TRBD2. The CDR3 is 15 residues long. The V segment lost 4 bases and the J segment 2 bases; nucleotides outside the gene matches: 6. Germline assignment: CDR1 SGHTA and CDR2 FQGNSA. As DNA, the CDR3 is TGTGCCAGCAGCTCCGGGACTAGTTATCAAGAGACCCAGTACTTC. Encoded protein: CASSSGTSYQETQYF.

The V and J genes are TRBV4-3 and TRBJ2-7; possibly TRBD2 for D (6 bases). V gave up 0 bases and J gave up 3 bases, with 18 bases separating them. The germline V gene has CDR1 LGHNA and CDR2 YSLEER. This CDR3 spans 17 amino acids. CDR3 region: CASSQDWGDSEVYEQYF. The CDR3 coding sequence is TGCGCCAGCAGCCAAGATTGGGGGGACTCTGAGGTCTACGAGCAGTACTTC.

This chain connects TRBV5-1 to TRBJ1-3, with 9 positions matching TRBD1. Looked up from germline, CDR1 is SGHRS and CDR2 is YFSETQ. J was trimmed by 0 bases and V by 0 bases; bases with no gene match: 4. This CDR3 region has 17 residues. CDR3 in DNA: TGCGCCAGCAGCTTGGAGGGGACAGGGAACTCTGGAAACACCATATATTTT. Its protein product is CASSLEGTGNSGNTIYF.

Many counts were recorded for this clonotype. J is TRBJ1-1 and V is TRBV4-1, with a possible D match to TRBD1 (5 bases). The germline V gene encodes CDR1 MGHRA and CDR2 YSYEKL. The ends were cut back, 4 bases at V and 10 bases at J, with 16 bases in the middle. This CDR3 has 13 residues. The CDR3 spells CASSRDRFSGAFF. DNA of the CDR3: TGCGCCAGCAGCCGGGACCGCTTTTCTGGAGCTTTCTTT.

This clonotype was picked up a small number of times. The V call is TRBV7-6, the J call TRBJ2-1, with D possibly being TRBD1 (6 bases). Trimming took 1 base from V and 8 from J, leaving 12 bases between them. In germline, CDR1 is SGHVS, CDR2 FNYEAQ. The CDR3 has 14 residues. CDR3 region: CASSLGNRAHEQFF. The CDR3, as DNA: TGTGCCAGCAGCTTAGGCAACAGGGCCCATGAGCAGTTCTTC. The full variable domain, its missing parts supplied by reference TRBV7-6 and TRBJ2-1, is GAGVSQSPRYKVTKRGQDVALRCDPISGHVSLYWYRQALGQGPEFLTYFNYEAQQDKSGLPNDRFSAERPEGSISTLTIQRTEQRDSAMYRCASSLGNRAHEQFFGPGTRLTVL.

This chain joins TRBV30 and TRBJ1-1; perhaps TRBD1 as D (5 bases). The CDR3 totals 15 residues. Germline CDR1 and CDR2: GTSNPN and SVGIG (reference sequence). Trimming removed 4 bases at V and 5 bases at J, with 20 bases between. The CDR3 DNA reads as TGTGCCTGGATGCCCCGGGACCCTAAAAATACTGAAGCTTTCTTT. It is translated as CAWMPRDPKNTEAFF.

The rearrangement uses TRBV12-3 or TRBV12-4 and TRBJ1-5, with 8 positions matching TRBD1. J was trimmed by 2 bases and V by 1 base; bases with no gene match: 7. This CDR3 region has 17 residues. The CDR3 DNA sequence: TGTGCCAGCAGTTTAGTGACAGGGGCTTTTCGCAATCAGCCCCAGCATTTT. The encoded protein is CASSLVTGAFRNQPQHF.